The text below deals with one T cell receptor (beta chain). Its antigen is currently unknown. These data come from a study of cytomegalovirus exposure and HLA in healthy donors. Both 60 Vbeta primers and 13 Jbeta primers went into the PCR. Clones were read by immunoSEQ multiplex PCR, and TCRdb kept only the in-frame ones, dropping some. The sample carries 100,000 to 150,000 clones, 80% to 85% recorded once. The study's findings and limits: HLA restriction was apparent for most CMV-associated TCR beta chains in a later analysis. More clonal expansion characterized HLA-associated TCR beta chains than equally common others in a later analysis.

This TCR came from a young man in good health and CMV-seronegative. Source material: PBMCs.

The CDR3 spells CASSYKQGNQPQHF. Written as DNA, the CDR3 is TGTGCCAGCAGCTATAAACAGGGAAATCAGCCCCAGCATTTT. The chain joins TRBV7-2 to TRBJ1-5, with a weak D call TRBD1 (6 bases). This CDR3 region has 14 residues. V shed 4 bases and J shed 4 bases, with 11 bases lying between them. CDR1 is SGHTA and CDR2 is FQGNSA in the germline V gene.